This entry lists 10 T cell receptor beta chains sequenced from one sample in a study of Graves' ophthalmopathy and Graves' hyperthyroidism. Amplified material comprised TCR beta CDR3 regions derived from RNA transcripts. An initial RT-PCR round employing HTBI primers preceded a second-round multiplex PCR. Each CDR3 protein gets one entry after TCRdb re-called the multiplex PCR reads with MiXCR. The top ten hold 44% of the sample, which has about 740,000 distinct CDR3 sequences, around 40% seen once. The specimen sequenced was peripheral blood. The receptors here all came from an adult man with Graves' ophthalmopathy.

The chain links TRBV29-1 to TRBJ1-2, with 7 bases identical to TRBD1. V dropped 8 bases and J dropped 4; count of bases not matched to a gene: 7. The germline gives CDR1 SQVTM, CDR2 ANQGSEA. CDR3 size: 12 residues. CDR3 amino acids: CSPQRTGYGYTF. CDR3 DNA: TGCAGCCCCCAGCGGACAGGCTATGGCTACACCTTC. Combining the CDR3 with reference TRBV29-1 and TRBJ1-2 gives the whole variable domain SAVISQKPSRDICQRGTSLTIQCQVDSQVTMMFWYRQQPGQSLTLIATANQGSEATYESGFVIDKFPISRPNLTFSTLTVSNMSPEDSSIYLCSPQRTGYGYTFGSGTRLTVV.

This clonotype has ten or more counts. The chain recombines TRBV7-9 with TRBJ2-2; unclear D gene. Germline V gene lookup returns CDR1 SEHNR and CDR2 FQNEAQ (reference sequence). The CDR3 consists of 17 residues. Trimming shortened V by 3 bases and J by 2 bases, and 16 bases separated the two germline ends. CDR3 bases: TGTGCCAGCAGCTTCGTGGGCACAGCACCAAACACCGGGGAGCTGTTTTTT. Protein sequence: CASSFVGTAPNTGELFF.

This clonotype has just a few counts. The chain joins TRBV19 to TRBJ2-5; 10 nucleotides align to TRBD1. Germline CDR1 LNHDA, CDR2 SQIVND (reference sequence). Trimming cost V 5 bases and J 4 bases; bases outside gene matches: 7. This CDR3 is built from 15 residues. Here the CDR3 reads CASSPRTGGVETQYF. CDR3 DNA sequence: TGTGCCAGTAGTCCTAGGACAGGGGGAGTAGAGACCCAGTACTTC. Full variable domain (missing parts from reference TRBV19 and TRBJ2-5): DGGITQSPKYLFRKEGQNVTLSCEQNLNHDAMYWYRQDPGQGLRLIYYSQIVNDFQKGDIAEGYSVSREKKESFPLTVTSAQKNPTAFYLCASSPRTGGVETQYFGPGTRLLVL.

The rearrangement links TRBV14 to TRBJ2-3, with a possible D match to TRBD1 (6 bases). CDR1 and CDR2 (germline): SGHDN, FVKESK. This CDR3 is built from 13 residues. Trimming took 4 bases from V and 7 from J, leaving 12 bases between them. CDR3 in amino acids: CASSRLQGNTQYF. The CDR3 DNA follows: TGTGCCAGCAGCCGCCTCCAGGGGAATACGCAGTATTTT. The full variable domain, rest sourced from reference TRBV14 and TRBJ2-3, is EAGVTQFPSHSVIEKGQTVTLRCDPISGHDNLYWYRRVMGKEIKFLLHFVKESKQDESGMPNNRFLAERTGGTYSTLKVQPAELEDSGVYFCASSRLQGNTQYFGPGTRLTVL.

This clonotype came up many times. The chain recombines TRBV9 with TRBJ2-5; 8 bases line up with TRBD2. Germline CDR1 SGDLS, CDR2 YYNGEE. The CDR3 is 15 residues long. With 4 bases clipped from V and 4 bases from J, the junction kept 9 bases outside the gene matches. The CDR3, as DNA: TGTGCCAGCAGCACCGGACTAGCTGGTCGAGAGACCCAGTACTTC. Protein: CASSTGLAGRETQYF. Full variable domain (rest looked up from reference TRBV9 and TRBJ2-5): DSGVTQTPKHLITATGQRVTLRCSPRSGDLSVYWYQQSLDQGLQFLIQYYNGEERAKGNILERFSAQQFPDLHSELNLSSLELGDSALYFCASSTGLAGRETQYFGPGTRLLVL.

At least ten counts were recorded for this clonotype. J is TRBJ2-7 and V is TRBV29-1; perhaps TRBD1 as D (5 bases). CDR3 length equals 14 residues. Germline loops: CDR1 SQVTM, CDR2 ANQGSEA. Trimming removed 7 bases from V and 4 bases from J, with 20 bases in between. The CDR3 region is CSAQKAGLGYEQYF. The CDR3 DNA reads as TGCAGCGCCCAGAAGGCAGGGTTAGGTTACGAGCAGTACTTC.

The sample holds many counts of this clonotype. The chain couples TRBV19 to TRBJ2-7; no firm D call. The CDR3 totals 13 residues. Germline CDR1 and CDR2: LNHDA and SQIVND (reference sequence). Deletions cut 5 bases from V and 2 bases from J, with 10 bases between. CDR3 amino acids: CASSQGITYEQYF. In DNA form, the CDR3 reads TGTGCCAGTAGTCAAGGGATCACCTACGAGCAGTACTTC.

This clonotype came up a few times. V usage is TRBV6-6 and J usage is TRBJ2-7; D perhaps matches TRBD1 (6 bases). Between the trimmed V and J ends, which lost 4 bases and 3 bases, there was a span of 16 bases. This CDR3 has 15 residues. Germline values: CDR1 MNHNY, CDR2 SVGAGI (reference sequence). This CDR3 is CASSSPDRKSYEQYF. The CDR3 DNA follows: TGTGCCAGCAGTTCACCGGACAGAAAGAGCTACGAGCAGTACTTC.

This rearrangement joins TRBV11-2 to TRBJ2-5; 9 nucleotides match TRBD1. Germline CDR1 is SGHAT and CDR2 is FQNNGV. Trimming at V came to 1 base and at J to 5 bases, leaving 5 bases not matched to a gene. CDR3 length equals 15 residues. The CDR3 nucleotides are TGTGCCAGCAGCTTAGTGGGGGACAGGGTCGAGACCCAGTACTTC. Protein: CASSLVGDRVETQYF.

This clonotype was recorded at least ten times. The chain combines TRBV7-2 with TRBJ1-2; D is undetermined. V was clipped by 5 bases and J by 5 bases, with 15 bases between them. Germline CDR1 is SGHTA and CDR2 is FQGNSA. The CDR3 length is 14 residues. For the CDR3, the DNA is TGTGCCAGCAGCATGCCGGGAGGGAATTATGGCTACACCTTC. Amino acid sequence: CASSMPGGNYGYTF.